Only a few counts were recorded for the clone carrying this TCR beta chain. Its antigen is still unknown. The source of the sample is a study of beta chain features in type 1 diabetes. Study-level information: Examination covered under 110 million sorted cells spanning all samples.

Study-wide results and caveats: Healthy donors had naive, central memory and Treg TCRB repertoires that appeared less similar than those seen among patients.

CD4+ cells of the naive, central memory, regulatory and stem cell-like memory types were sorted via CD45RO/CCR7/CD25/CD127/CD95/CD27. As every portion of the isolated RNA was reverse transcribed, the sequencing read expressed TCRB transcripts. Sequenced by immunoSEQ multiplex PCR; TCRdb stores in-frame clones only, minus some. The sample lists about 470,000 clones, 30% occurring once. The CDR3 runs to 14 residues. The germline V gene encodes CDR1 SEHNR and CDR2 FQNEAQ (reference sequence). Trimming pared 3 bases from V and 5 bases from J, leaving 14 bases between. The chain uses TRBV7-9 and TRBJ2-7, with a tentative D call TRBD1 (6 bases). Sequenced sample: naive CD4+ T cells from blood. The sequence was collected from a man between 18 and 29 years old in good health. The CDR3 DNA sequence: TGTGCCAGCAGCTTCGTTTACAGGGATCACGAGCAGTACTTC. Protein sequence: CASSFVYRDHEQYF.